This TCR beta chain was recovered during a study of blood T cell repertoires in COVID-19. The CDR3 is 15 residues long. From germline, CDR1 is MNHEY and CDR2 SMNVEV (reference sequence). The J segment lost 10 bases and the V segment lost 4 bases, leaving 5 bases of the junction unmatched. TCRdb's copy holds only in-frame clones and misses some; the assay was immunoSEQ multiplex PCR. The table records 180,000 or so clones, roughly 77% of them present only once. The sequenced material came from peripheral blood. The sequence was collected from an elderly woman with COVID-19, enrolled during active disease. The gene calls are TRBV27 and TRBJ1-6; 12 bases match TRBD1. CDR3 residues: CASSSTGTGGSPLHF. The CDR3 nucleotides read TGTGCCAGCAGTTCCACCGGGACAGGGGGCTCACCCCTCCACTTT.